This T cell receptor (beta chain) derives from a study of OX40 agonist ivuxolimab in advanced cancers. For the study in its entirety: The costimulatory receptor OX40 (CD134) was targeted by ivuxolimab, a fully human IgG2 agonistic monoclonal antibody. Partial responses occurred in three dose-escalation patients, of whom one had hepatocellular carcinoma and two had cutaneous melanoma. Intravenous ivuxolimab was administered to patients every 2 weeks at six dose levels: 0.01, 0.1, 0.3, 1.5, 3 and 10 mg/kg. The point of sequencing TCRbeta in the periphery was to test whether ivuxolimab changed TCR sequence diversity and drove clonal T-cell expansion. The paper covers the monotherapy dose-escalation part of the phase I ivuxolimab trial, which included N ≈ 50 patients. Prior anti-PD-1, anti-PD-L1 or anti-CTLA-4 therapy was permitted, and checkpoint inhibitors had been received by less than 45% of dose-escalation patients. In the dose-escalation cohort, 82.7% of patients were male, and the mean age was around 60 years, with a range of 23 to 79. Of the roughly 54 dose-escalation patients, hepatocellular carcinoma was present in approximately 20, melanoma in approximately 15, renal cell carcinoma in 9 and head and neck cancer in 9. Here is what the overall study found, with its caveats: At doses of 0.1 to 3.0 mg/kg, clonal expansion of both CD4+ and CD8+ blood T cells was observed from baseline to week 6. The antigen specificity of the clonally expanded peripheral T cells was not determined. Partial responders in the 0.1-3.0 mg/kg groups had among the lowest normalized peripheral clonal expansion, especially among CD8+ T cells. Low levels of normalized T-cell clonal expansion were also seen in some patients who did not respond. After ivuxolimab, CD8+ T cells had more expanded clones than CD4+ T cells on average.

This clone was counted only a few times. This receptor's antigen is unknown. Base quality data are lacking; no much larger clone is found one base away. Genomic DNA was isolated from the sorted cells so that the TCRbeta CDR3 region could be sequenced. TCRbeta CDR3 regions were sequenced using the immunoSEQ Assay. TCRdb mirrors the immuneACCESS table, restricted to in-frame sequences. Some clones are absent from its copies; in checked studies, under half trace to an unresolved V gene, and the reason for the others is unknown. The sample table shows approximately 74,000 clones, and about 90% are seen once. Jointly, the top ten make up more than 9% of the sample. Patients with autoimmune disease history or receiving systemic immunosuppression were excluded from the trial. Peripheral blood for TCR sequencing was collected from all dose cohorts at baseline, on cycle 4 day 1, and on cycle 7 day 1. Samples came from an open-label, multicenter, first-in-human phase I dose-escalation trial of ivuxolimab. Adults with locally advanced or metastatic head and neck squamous cell, hepatocellular, melanoma or renal cell carcinoma were enrolled in the trial. Before TCR sequencing, CD4+ and CD8+ T cells were separately sorted from peripheral blood.

The CDR3 sequence holds 17 residues, the cysteine and phenylalanine included. Just CDR3 DNA is preserved here, 51 bases in frame from base 1. Deletion took 0 bases off V and 0 bases off J, with a span of 12 bases between the germline ends. Taken from the germline V gene (reference sequence), the CDR1 and CDR2 loops are SGHNT and YYREEE. The sequence joins TRBV5-4 to TRBJ1-4; the best D guess is TRBD1, with 6 bases matching. This clonotype originated in an adult with an advanced solid tumor such as melanoma, head and neck, liver or kidney cancer. The sample consisted of CD4+ or CD8+ T cells sorted from blood, taken in a trial of the OX40 agonist ivuxolimab. The CDR3 reads as follows: CASSLGGQLATNEKLFF. In nucleotide form, the sequence is TGTGCCAGCAGCTTGGGTGGACAGCTTGCAACTAATGAAAAACTGTTTTTT.